The T cell receptor beta chain described here comes from a study of shared clonotypes between healthy human individuals. In the study overall: Three CD4 naive, three CD4 memory, two CD8 naive and one CD8 memory plate were used per donor. Study results and caveats: Compared with memory subsets, naive subsets generally had larger estimated richness. All-four-donor shared clonotypes had higher generation probabilities than non-shared clonotypes did. Only blood underwent sampling, and tissue repertoires likely differ.

The CDR3 consists of 16 residues. Germline CDR1 and CDR2: KGHSH and LQKENI. Unmatched junction bases numbered 9, after V lost 8 bases and J lost 2 bases. A remark on this clone: Its specificity is not known.

Measured with immunoSEQ multiplex PCR; TCRdb has only the in-frame clones, and not every one. The table has over a million clones, 98% seen once. The specimen sequenced was naive CD4+ T cells sorted from blood. Subset specified: CD45RA+ positively selected. V and J are TRBV18 and TRBJ2-2, with 9 bases matching TRBD2. The source is a man aged 25 to 45 in good health. The DNA of the CDR3 is TGTGCCAGCACCACCATCCTAGCGGGAAACACCGGGGAGCTGTTTTTT. This codes for CASTTILAGNTGELFF. Full variable domain (outside the CDR3, taken from reference TRBV18 and TRBJ2-2): NAGVMQNPRHLVRRRGQEARLRCSPMKGHSHVYWYRQLPEEGLKFMVYLQKENIIDESGMPKERFSAEFPKEGPSILRIQQVVRGDSAAYFCASTTILAGNTGELFFGEGSRLTVL.